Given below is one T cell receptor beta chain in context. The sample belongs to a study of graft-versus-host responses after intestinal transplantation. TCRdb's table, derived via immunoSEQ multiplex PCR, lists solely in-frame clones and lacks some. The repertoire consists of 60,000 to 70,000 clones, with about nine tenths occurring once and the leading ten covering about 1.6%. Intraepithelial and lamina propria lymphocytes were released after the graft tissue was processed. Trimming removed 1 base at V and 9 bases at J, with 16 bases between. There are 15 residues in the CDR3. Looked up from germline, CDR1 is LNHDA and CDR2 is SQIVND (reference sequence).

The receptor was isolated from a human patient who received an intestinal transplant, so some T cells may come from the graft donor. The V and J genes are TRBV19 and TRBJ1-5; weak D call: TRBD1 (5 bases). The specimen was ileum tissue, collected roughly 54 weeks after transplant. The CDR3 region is CASSIGGQRGLPQHF. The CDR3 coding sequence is TGTGCCAGTAGTATAGGGGGCCAGCGAGGGTTGCCCCAGCATTTT.